These T cell receptor beta chains were read from a single sample in a study of T cells in Graves' hyperthyroidism and ophthalmopathy. TCRdb re-called the multiplex PCR reads with MiXCR, one entry per CDR3 protein. The sample records some 350,000 distinct CDR3 sequences, around 25% being singletons. Specimen: blood. These receptors were collected from a man over 45 with Graves' hyperthyroidism. The CDR3 runs from the conserved cysteine through the conserved F or W. The order of the fields is CDR3 protein, J gene, D gene, V gene. A D gene is named only where the DNA matches it firmly.

CDR3: CASSLTFTSANNEQFF; J: TRBJ2-1; D: TRBD2; V: TRBV7-3
CDR3: CASSQAGSGETQYF; J: TRBJ2-5; D: -; V: TRBV4-2
CDR3: CASSFLYDTKNIQYF; J: TRBJ2-4; D: -; V: TRBV4-1
CDR3: CASSLGTGTNSPPHF; J: TRBJ1-6; D: TRBD1; V: TRBV7-3
CDR3: CASSEPVDSSNYGYTF; J: TRBJ1-2; D: -; V: TRBV6-1
CDR3: CASSEGKSSGRMGGELFF; J: TRBJ2-2; D: TRBD2; V: TRBV6-1
CDR3: CASSQHKGQGPHEQFF; J: TRBJ2-1; D: TRBD1; V: TRBV14
CDR3: CSMTGSTYEQYF; J: TRBJ2-7; D: -; V: TRBV29-1
CDR3: CSAKKSDPSSQPQHF; J: TRBJ1-5; D: -; V: TRBV20-1
CDR3: CASSSREDGGYEQYF; J: TRBJ2-7; D: -; V: TRBV12-3/TRBV12-4
CDR3: CASTPAGTGSEQYF; J: TRBJ2-7; D: TRBD2; V: TRBV3-1
CDR3: CASSVEPVAYNEQFF; J: TRBJ2-1; D: -; V: TRBV9
CDR3: CASSLSNRGRERRAKGHTQYF; J: TRBJ2-3; D: -; V: TRBV11-2
CDR3: CASSELWGTDTQYF; J: TRBJ2-3; D: -; V: TRBV6-1
CDR3: CATSDPGLDSGNTIYF; J: TRBJ1-3; D: -; V: TRBV24-1
CDR3: CASSHPDETQYF; J: TRBJ2-5; D: -; V: TRBV6-1
CDR3: CASSQATSGRAAAKNIQYF; J: TRBJ2-4; D: TRBD2; V: TRBV14
CDR3: CASSLGPGLAETQYF; J: TRBJ2-5; D: -; V: TRBV11-2
CDR3: CASSEVQGITNTGELFF; J: TRBJ2-2; D: -; V: TRBV6-1
CDR3: CSGGTGDPYEQYF; J: TRBJ2-7; D: TRBD1; V: TRBV29-1
CDR3: CASSVPGNTGELFF; J: TRBJ2-2; D: -; V: TRBV5-1
CDR3: CASSAERDNEQLF; J: TRBJ2-1; D: -; V: TRBV9
CDR3: CASSLWSGRADLETQYF; J: TRBJ2-5; D: TRBD2; V: TRBV5-1
CDR3: CASSIRPDGIYEQYF; J: TRBJ2-7; D: -; V: TRBV11-1
CDR3: CASSPPDGNDEQYF; J: TRBJ2-7; D: -; V: TRBV2
CDR3: CASSLAGQGALEQFF; J: TRBJ2-1; D: TRBD1; V: TRBV11-3
CDR3: CASILNLPPAEQFF; J: TRBJ2-1; D: -; V: TRBV2
CDR3: CSVEEMAGDEKLFF; J: TRBJ1-4; D: -; V: TRBV29-1
CDR3: CASSTGTGFGEAFF; J: TRBJ1-1; D: -; V: TRBV12-3/TRBV12-4
CDR3: CASSLRLAGAGGTGELFF; J: TRBJ2-2; D: TRBD2; V: TRBV7-7
CDR3: CASSYSASSYEQYF; J: TRBJ2-7; D: -; V: TRBV6-1
CDR3: CASSSPTLALETQYF; J: TRBJ2-5; D: -; V: TRBV5-6
CDR3: CASSFPGTHNHADTQYF; J: TRBJ2-3; D: -; V: TRBV12-3/TRBV12-4
CDR3: CASSEVTGSSYEQYF; J: TRBJ2-7; D: -; V: TRBV6-1
CDR3: CASSGTSGGGTQYF; J: TRBJ2-3; D: TRBD2; V: TRBV2
CDR3: CASSEPARGGDTQYF; J: TRBJ2-3; D: -; V: TRBV6-1
CDR3: CASSWGSGGAYEQYF; J: TRBJ2-7; D: -; V: TRBV7-9
CDR3: CASSLLGQNYEQYF; J: TRBJ2-7; D: -; V: TRBV27
CDR3: CASSLGRPLRGTDTQYF; J: TRBJ2-3; D: -; V: TRBV5-1
CDR3: CASSPEENTEAFF; J: TRBJ1-1; D: -; V: TRBV3-1
CDR3: CASSQDAPGMGYEQYF; J: TRBJ2-7; D: -; V: TRBV3-1